This T cell receptor (beta chain) was observed in a study of T cell responses to AZD1222 COVID-19 vaccine. Using immunoSEQ multiplex PCR, the repertoire was profiled, and TCRdb retains in-frame clones only, with some absent. The sample carries over 85,000 clones, about 88% recorded once. Germline V CDR1 and CDR2: SGHRS, YFSETQ. The CDR3 contains 15 residues. Trimming left V 3 bases short and J 5 bases short, with 17 bases between. The source is an adult in good health. The sample was peripheral blood, taken on day 0 of AZD1222 vaccination. The chain employs TRBV5-1 and TRBJ2-5, with D unclear. The CDR3 DNA sequence: TGCGCCAGCAGCTCCAATGTGACACCCAGGGAGACCCAGTACTTC. As protein: CASSSNVTPRETQYF.